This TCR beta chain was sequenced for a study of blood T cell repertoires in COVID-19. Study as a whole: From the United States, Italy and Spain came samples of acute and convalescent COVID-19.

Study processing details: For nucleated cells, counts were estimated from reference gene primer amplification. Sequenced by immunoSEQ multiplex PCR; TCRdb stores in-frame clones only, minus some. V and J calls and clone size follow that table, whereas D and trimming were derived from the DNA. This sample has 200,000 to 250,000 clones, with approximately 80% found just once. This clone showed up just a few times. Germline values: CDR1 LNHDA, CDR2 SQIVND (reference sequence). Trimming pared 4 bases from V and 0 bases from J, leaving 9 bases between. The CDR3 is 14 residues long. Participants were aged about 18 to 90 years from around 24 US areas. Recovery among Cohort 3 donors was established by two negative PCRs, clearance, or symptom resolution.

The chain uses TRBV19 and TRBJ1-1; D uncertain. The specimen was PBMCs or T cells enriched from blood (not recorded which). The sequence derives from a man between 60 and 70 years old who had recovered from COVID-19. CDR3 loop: CASSTNGVNTEAFF. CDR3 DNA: TGTGCCAGTAGTACCAACGGGGTGAACACTGAAGCTTTCTTT.